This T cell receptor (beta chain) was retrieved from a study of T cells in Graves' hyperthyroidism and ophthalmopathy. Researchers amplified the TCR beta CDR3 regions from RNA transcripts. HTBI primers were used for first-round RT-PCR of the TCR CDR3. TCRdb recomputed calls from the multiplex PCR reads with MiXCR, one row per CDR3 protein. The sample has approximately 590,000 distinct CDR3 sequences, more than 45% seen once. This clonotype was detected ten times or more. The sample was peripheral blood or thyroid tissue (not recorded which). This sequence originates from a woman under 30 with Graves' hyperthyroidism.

This CDR3 is CASSGPVTFF. The CDR3 DNA follows: TGTGCCAGTAGTGGCCCAGTAACTTTCTTT. The J gene is TRBJ1-1, the V gene TRBV19; D gene uncertain. This CDR3 has 10 amino acids. V was cut by 5 bases and J by 12 bases, with 10 bases left in between. Germline V lookup: CDR1 LNHDA, CDR2 SQIVND (reference sequence).